This T cell receptor (beta chain) was observed in a study of breast tumors, draining lymph nodes, adjacent tissues (dated by TCRdb to about 2016). Looking at the study overall: The study compared TCR beta repertoires across tumor, adjacent nontumor tissue and axillary lymph nodes from breast cancer patients. The study was designed to assess the relationships and possible T-cell exchange between tumor, surrounding tissue and draining lymph node repertoires in human breast cancer. Broad study findings and their caveats: The data were considered consistent with most tumor T cells being derived from the lymph node and subsequently expanding within tumor tissue. Tumor T-cell repertoires showed less diversity than lymph node repertoires and more diversity than nontumor tissue repertoires, and tumor T-cell repertoires showed preferential V and J gene usage. Tumor and nontumor tissue repertoires were significantly more similar in luminal-like than in basal-like breast cancer. The study presented the conclusion that tumor T cells originate in lymph nodes as consistent with a hypothesis, not as something directly demonstrated.

Lymph node samples came from the axillary draining lymph nodes of breast cancer patients. The run used an Illumina HiSeq 2000. Multiplex PCR amplification was used to build the TCR beta chain libraries. The amplified TCR beta chain products were analyzed by high-throughput sequencing. Starting from the raw public reads, TCRdb applied fastp trimming at Q25, assembled clones with MiXCR and retained in-frame beta chains. Identical CDR3 protein sequences are pooled into one entry, listed with their most common genes and DNA. In all, the sample holds some 130,000 distinct CDR3 sequences, and approximately 20% of those were seen once. Of the sample, 3% to 4% is held by the ten largest clones. This clonotype was counted at least ten times. Its antigen is not yet known. No base-level quality is on record; no much larger clone is a single base apart. From a lookup of the germline V gene (reference sequence), CDR1 and CDR2 are MNHEY and SMNVEV. The germline ends are 18 bases apart after V is trimmed by 5 bases and J by 5 bases. Including the terminal cysteine and phenylalanine, the CDR3 comprises 15 residues. The DNA shown is the 45-base CDR3, in frame from base 1.

The rearranged chain carries TRBV27 and TRBJ1-2; the D gene identity is not certain. Sequencing was done on a sample of axillary lymph node tissue. This TCR derives from a female donor with breast cancer. Some clones in this sample may be carry-over from other donors' samples. The CDR3: CASSSPSGPDYGYTF. Here is the DNA: TGTGCCAGCAGTAGCCCCTCCGGGCCGGATTATGGCTACACCTTC.